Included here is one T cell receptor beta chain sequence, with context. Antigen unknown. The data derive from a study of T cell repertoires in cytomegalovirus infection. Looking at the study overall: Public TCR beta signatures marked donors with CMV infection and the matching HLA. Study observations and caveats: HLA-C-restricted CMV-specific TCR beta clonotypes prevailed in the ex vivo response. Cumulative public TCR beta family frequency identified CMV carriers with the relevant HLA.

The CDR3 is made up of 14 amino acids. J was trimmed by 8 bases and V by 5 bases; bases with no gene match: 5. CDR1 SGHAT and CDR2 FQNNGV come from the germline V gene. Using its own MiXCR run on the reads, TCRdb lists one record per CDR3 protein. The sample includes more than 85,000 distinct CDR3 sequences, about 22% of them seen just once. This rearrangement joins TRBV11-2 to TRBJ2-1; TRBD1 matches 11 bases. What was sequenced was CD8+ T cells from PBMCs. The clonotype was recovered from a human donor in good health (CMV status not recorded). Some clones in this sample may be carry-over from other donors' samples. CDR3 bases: TGTGCCAGCAGCCCCGGGACAGGGGGGTATGAGCAGTTCTTC. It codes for CASSPGTGGYEQFF.